The 32 T cell receptor beta chains reported below all come from one sample, sequenced in a study of T cell responses to AZD1222 COVID-19 vaccine (dated by TCRdb to the early 2020s). What the time point label conveys for this sample: baseline before first vaccination. Library generation was performed with the immunoSEQ multiplex PCR assay. TCRdb obtained this table from immuneACCESS and retained in-frame rearrangements with V and J assigned. These tables miss some clones; where compared with another copy, unresolved V genes account for less than half of the shortfall, and the remainder is unexplained. The sample table records 150,000 to 200,000 clones; over 85% of these occur just once. The ten largest clones represent around 3.8% of the sample. Specimen: peripheral blood, collected on day 0 of AZD1222 vaccination. The receptors derive from an adult in good health.

The rearrangement uses TRBV7-2 and TRBJ2-7; possibly TRBD2 for D (6 bases). The CDR3 sequence is 14 residues long. V was shortened by 1 base and J by 2 bases, with 9 bases between the two germline ends. Germline CDR1 and CDR2: SGHTA and FQGNSA. CDR3 in DNA: TGTGCCAGCAGCTTAGGATCTAGCGCCTACGAGCAGTACTTC. Its protein product is CASSLGSSAYEQYF.

The V gene is TRBV3-1 (or the pseudogene TRBV3-2), the J gene TRBJ1-2; D is perhaps TRBD1 (5 bases). Trimming removed 3 bases from V and 8 bases from J, with 10 bases in between. The CDR3 runs to 12 residues. Germline assignment: CDR1 LGHDT and CDR2 YNNKEL (reference sequence). DNA for the CDR3: TGTGCCAGCAGCCAGTCAGGGCGAGGCTACACCTTC. It specifies CASSQSGRGYTF.

This chain links TRBV10-3 with TRBJ1-1; TRBD1 might be the D (6 bases). Trimming pared 6 bases from V and 4 bases from J, leaving 9 bases between. The CDR3 length is 12 residues. The germline V gene has CDR1 ENHRY and CDR2 SYGVKD. CDR3 coding DNA: TGTGCCATCAGAGGGGGGCCCACTGAAGCTTTCTTT. Amino acid sequence: CAIRGGPTEAFF.

The chain has TRBV13 and TRBJ1-4; D is possibly TRBD1 (5 bases). With 4 bases removed from V and 0 bases from J, the gap between germline ends came to 15 bases. The CDR3 is 17 residues long. The V gene's germline CDR1 is PRHDT and CDR2 FYEKMQ (reference sequence). The DNA of the CDR3 is TGTGCCAGCAGCTCATCGACAGAGAATACAACTAATGAAAAACTGTTTTTT. Translation: CASSSSTENTTNEKLFF.

The chain carries TRBV5-1 and TRBJ2-1; 11 nucleotides align to TRBD1. The germline gives CDR1 SGHRS, CDR2 YFSETQ. The CDR3 contains 15 residues. V trimming: 4 bases; J trimming: 4 bases; junction bases outside the gene matches: 4. The CDR3 protein is CASSQGQGEYNEQFF. CDR3 DNA sequence: TGCGCCAGCAGCCAGGGACAGGGGGAATACAATGAGCAGTTCTTC.

The V call is TRBV5-1, the J call TRBJ2-1; no firm D call. The germline V gene encodes CDR1 SGHRS and CDR2 YFSETQ. V lost 5 bases and J 1 base, leaving 10 bases between the germline ends. This CDR3 comprises 14 residues. The CDR3, as DNA: TGCGCCAGCAGGGAATCGGCGTCCTACAATGAGCAGTTCTTC. It specifies CASRESASYNEQFF.

As DNA, the CDR3 is TGTGCCAGCAGCTTAGACCGCCCCTGGACAGAAGGCTACACCTTC. It yields the protein CASSLDRPWTEGYTF. The V gene is TRBV11-2, the J gene TRBJ1-2, with a weak D call TRBD1 (6 bases). Germline V CDR1 and CDR2: SGHAT, FQNNGV. V gave up 0 bases and J gave up 8 bases, with 16 bases separating them. CDR3 length: 15 residues.

This clone came up a few times. The CDR3 DNA is TGCGCCAGCAGCTTGGGTCAGGGGCTGCATGAAAAACTGTTTTTT. It codes for CASSLGQGLHEKLFF. This rearrangement joins TRBV5-1 to TRBJ1-4; maybe TRBD1 (6 bases). Germline V gene lookup returns CDR1 SGHRS and CDR2 YFSETQ. The CDR3 runs 15 residues. V dropped 0 bases and J dropped 6 bases, with 12 bases sitting between them.

The chain carries TRBV10-1 and TRBJ2-1; TRBD2 might be the D (6 bases). The CDR3 loop spans 19 amino acids. Germline loops: CDR1 WNHNN, CDR2 SYGVQD (reference sequence). Trimming shortened V by 2 bases and J by 0 bases, and 20 bases separated the two germline ends. The chain's CDR3 is CASSEGIEKEGSSYNEQFF. CDR3 coding DNA: TGCGCCAGCAGTGAGGGAATAGAGAAGGAGGGAAGCTCCTACAATGAGCAGTTCTTC.

The gene calls are TRBV5-1 and TRBJ1-4; TRBD1 might be the D (5 bases). This CDR3 is 16 amino acids long. V was shortened by 0 bases and J by 7 bases, with 16 bases between the two germline ends. Germline-derived CDR1 and CDR2 are SGHRS and YFSETQ. The CDR3 sequence is CASSLAVAGGGEKLFF. In DNA form, the CDR3 reads TGCGCCAGCAGCTTGGCCGTTGCCGGTGGGGGTGAAAAACTGTTTTTT.

The rearrangement links TRBV5-1 to TRBJ2-7; D is unclear. The CDR3 consists of 14 residues. Trimming took 2 bases from V and 2 from J, leaving 11 bases between them. The germline CDR1 and CDR2 sequences are SGHRS and YFSETQ. CDR3 loop: CASSFSTPAYEQYF. CDR3 bases: TGCGCCAGCAGCTTCAGTACGCCGGCCTACGAGCAGTACTTC.

This clone was counted between two and nine times. The chain carries TRBV11-2 and TRBJ2-2; 8 bases are shared with TRBD1. Germline V lookup: CDR1 SGHAT, CDR2 FQNNGV. V lost 7 bases, J lost 6 bases, and 7 bases stayed unmatched. CDR3 length: 14 residues. CDR3 DNA: TGTGCCAGCACTCCCCAGGGGGCGGCCGGGGAGCTGTTTTTT. Encoded protein: CASTPQGAAGELFF.

The V and J genes are TRBV7-9 and TRBJ2-6, with 7 bases identical to TRBD1. V trimming: 5 bases; J trimming: 3 bases; junction bases outside the gene matches: 13. In germline, CDR1 is SEHNR, CDR2 FQNEAQ (reference sequence). The CDR3 contains 18 residues. This CDR3 is CASSPGTAVRFGANVLTF. In nucleotides, the CDR3 is TGTGCCAGCAGCCCCGGGACAGCCGTCCGGTTTGGGGCCAACGTCCTGACTTTC.

The gene calls are TRBV20-1 and TRBJ1-2; D gene ambiguous. Germline V CDR1 and CDR2: DFQATT, SNEGSKA (reference sequence). Deletions cut 6 bases from V and 7 bases from J, with 12 bases between. CDR3 size: 11 residues. The CDR3, as DNA: TGCAGTGCCCCACTAATCCCTGGCTACACCTTC. Encoded protein: CSAPLIPGYTF.

This chain connects TRBV3-1 (or the pseudogene TRBV3-2) to TRBJ2-6; D possibly corresponds to TRBD2 (6 bases). This CDR3 comprises 19 residues. Trimming shortened V by 3 bases and J by 0 bases, and 18 bases separated the two germline ends. Germline V gene data show CDR1 as LGHDT and CDR2 as YNNKEL (reference sequence). The CDR3 loop reads CASSHSLEGVTSGANVLTF. The DNA of the CDR3 is TGTGCCAGCAGCCATTCCCTGGAGGGTGTGACCTCTGGGGCCAACGTCCTGACTTTC.

The V and J genes are TRBV5-1 and TRBJ2-3; D perhaps matches TRBD2 (5 bases). Trimming pared 5 bases from V and 5 bases from J, leaving 12 bases between. Germline values: CDR1 SGHRS, CDR2 YFSETQ. CDR3 length equals 13 residues. The CDR3 DNA reads as TGCGCCAGCAGACCTAGCCAAGAAGATACGCAGTATTTT. This translates into CASRPSQEDTQYF.

J is TRBJ1-6 and V is TRBV5-4; possible D gene TRBD1, 5 bases. Germline values: CDR1 SGHNT, CDR2 YYREEE (reference sequence). CDR3 length equals 13 residues. V shed 4 bases and J shed 7 bases, with 9 bases lying between them. This CDR3 reads CASSVGGNSPLHF. DNA for the CDR3: TGTGCCAGCAGCGTCGGGGGAAATTCACCCCTCCACTTT.

This chain connects TRBV7-9 to TRBJ2-1; TRBD2 aligns across 11 bases. The CDR3 is 16 residues long. V shed 4 bases, J shed 8 bases, and the junction held 10 bases outside the gene matches. Germline V gene lookup returns CDR1 SEHNR and CDR2 FQNEAQ (reference sequence). In nucleotides, the CDR3 is TGTGCCAGCAGCTCTGTACGTAGCGGGAGGGTCGATGAGCAGTTCTTC. Translating gives CASSSVRSGRVDEQFF.

This chain uses TRBV14 with TRBJ1-1; unclear D gene. V lost 4 bases to trimming and J lost 4 bases, with 10 bases between them. This CDR3 comprises 13 residues. Germline assignment: CDR1 SGHDN and CDR2 FVKESK. Here the CDR3 reads CASSPTGVTEAFF. The CDR3 coding sequence is TGTGCCAGCAGCCCGACTGGCGTCACTGAAGCTTTCTTT.

The chain has TRBV30 and TRBJ1-2; D possibly corresponds to TRBD1 (5 bases). The CDR3 runs to 15 residues. V gave up 4 bases and J gave up 0 bases, with 15 bases separating them. Looked up from germline, CDR1 is GTSNPN and CDR2 is SVGIG (reference sequence). The CDR3, as DNA: TGTGCCTGGAAGTTGGGGCAGGGAGCTAACTATGGCTACACCTTC. Its protein product is CAWKLGQGANYGYTF.

The chain has TRBV19 and TRBJ1-3; D perhaps matches TRBD1 (5 bases). This CDR3 contains 16 residues. Germline CDR1 reads LNHDA; CDR2 reads SQIVND (reference sequence). V was pared by 6 bases and J by 0 bases, with 15 bases between. The CDR3 nucleotides are TGTGCCAGTAGAATATCTCCGGACATCTCTGGAAACACCATATATTTT. Its protein is CASRISPDISGNTIYF.

The gene calls are TRBV5-1 and TRBJ2-5; weak D call: TRBD1 (6 bases). Germline assignment: CDR1 SGHRS and CDR2 YFSETQ. V lost 4 bases and J lost 2, with 9 bases in between. The CDR3 covers 13 residues. The CDR3 here is CASSGGQQETQYF. The CDR3 bases are TGCGCCAGCAGCGGAGGACAGCAAGAGACCCAGTACTTC.

The chain uses TRBV29-1 and TRBJ2-1; tentatively, D is TRBD1 (5 bases). V was pared by 3 bases and J by 4 bases, with 19 bases between. The CDR3 is made up of 16 amino acids. Germline V gene sequence: CDR1 SQVTM, CDR2 ANQGSEA. DNA for the CDR3: TGCAGCGTTGAGGACATCCTTGGGGTTTTATACAATGAGCAGTTCTTC. Translation gives CSVEDILGVLYNEQFF.

J is TRBJ1-5 and V is TRBV6-4; D unresolved. This CDR3 is built from 13 residues. The germline CDR1 and CDR2 sequences are MRHNA and SNTAGT. Trimming took off 6 bases at V and 6 bases at J, with 12 bases between the two ends. CDR3 sequence (DNA): TGTGCCAGCAGCCACGAGGGTGGTCAGCCCCAGCATTTT. As protein: CASSHEGGQPQHF.

This chain connects TRBV4-2 to TRBJ2-7, with 10 bases that match TRBD2. J gave up 3 bases and V 0 bases, and 5 bases lay outside the gene matches. The CDR3 spans 16 residues. Germline CDR1 is LGHNA and CDR2 is YNFKEQ. In DNA form, the CDR3 reads TGTGCCAGCAGCCAAGAGGAGCGGGGGGGCGACTACGAGCAGTACTTC. It yields the protein CASSQEERGGDYEQYF.

The gene calls are TRBV5-8 and TRBJ1-1; possible D gene TRBD1, 5 bases. The V end was cut by 5 bases, the J end by 8 bases, with 19 bases between. Germline assignment: CDR1 SGHTS and CDR2 YDEGEE. The CDR3 consists of 14 residues. The CDR3 spells CASRRNPGLLEAFF. CDR3 sequence (DNA): TGTGCCAGCAGGCGGAATCCGGGGCTATTGGAAGCTTTCTTT.

The chain couples TRBV24-1 to TRBJ1-4, with a weak D call TRBD1 (5 bases). The CDR3 consists of 15 residues. V shed 0 bases and J shed 8 bases, with 12 bases lying between them. Germline V gene lookup returns CDR1 KGHDR and CDR2 SFDVKD. DNA of the CDR3: TGTGCCACCAGTGATTTGGGGGGTATCCAGGAAAAACTGTTTTTT. It is translated as CATSDLGGIQEKLFF.

V usage is TRBV2 and J usage is TRBJ1-6; 9 bases are shared with TRBD1. Germline V gene sequence: CDR1 SNHLY, CDR2 FYNNEI. The CDR3 is 15 residues long. Germline trimming cut 6 bases from V and 6 bases from J; bases unmatched to any gene: 6. CDR3: CASRGEGQGNSPLHF. For the CDR3, the DNA is TGTGCCAGCAGGGGTGAGGGACAGGGTAATTCACCCCTCCACTTT. The full variable domain, rest sourced from reference TRBV2 and TRBJ1-6, is EPEVTQTPSHQVTQMGQEVILRCVPISNHLYFYWYRQILGQKVEFLVSFYNNEISEKSEIFDDQFSVERPDGSNFTLKIRSTKLEDSAMYFCASRGEGQGNSPLHFGNGTRLTVT.

V and J are TRBV6-5 and TRBJ1-1; maybe TRBD1 (5 bases). Germline-derived CDR1 and CDR2 are MNHEY and SVGAGI. V was shortened by 2 bases and J by 4 bases, with 8 bases between the two germline ends. The CDR3 consists of 13 residues. CDR3 coding DNA: TGTGCCAGCAGTTACCCCCAGGGCACTGAAGCTTTCTTT. It is translated as CASSYPQGTEAFF.

The chain recombines TRBV20-1 with TRBJ2-7, with 12 bases identical to TRBD1. The CDR3 runs to 14 residues. The V gene's germline CDR1 is DFQATT and CDR2 SNEGSKA (reference sequence). Trimming took 3 bases from V and 7 from J; bases not matched to a gene: 7. The CDR3, as DNA: TGCAGTGCTAGTTACGGGACAGGGGGCTGGGAGCAGTACTTC. Its translation is CSASYGTGGWEQYF.

Only one count was recorded for this clone. This chain joins TRBV25-1 and TRBJ2-7; tentatively, D is TRBD1 or TRBD2 (6 bases each). CDR1 and CDR2 from the germline V gene are MGHDK and SYGVNS. V was pared by 4 bases and J by 0 bases, with 13 bases between. The CDR3 runs to 15 residues. The CDR3 DNA reads TGTGCCAGCAGTGGCCCTGGGGGGCTCTCCTACGAGCAGTACTTC. This encodes CASSGPGGLSYEQYF.

The chain uses TRBV28 and TRBJ1-6, with no clear D. Germline loops: CDR1 MDHEN, CDR2 SYDVKM. This CDR3 is built from 13 residues. Between the trimmed V and J ends, which lost 5 bases and 10 bases, there was a span of 12 bases. The CDR3 here is CASSPRIGSPLHF. Written as DNA, the CDR3 is TGTGCCAGCAGTCCGCGAATCGGGTCACCCCTCCACTTT.